The present T cell receptor (beta chain) was sequenced within a study of cytomegalovirus exposure and HLA in healthy donors. The V gene end was trimmed by 0 bases and the J gene end by 6 bases; junction bases not matched to a gene: 8. The CDR3 contains 17 residues. Per germline, CDR1 SGHTA and CDR2 FQGTGA. Amplification used 60 Vbeta primers and 13 Jbeta primers. Generated by immunoSEQ multiplex PCR, the TCRdb table keeps only in-frame clones and is missing some. The table shows about 130,000 clones, with about 78% occurring only once. V is TRBV7-3 and J is TRBJ2-1, with TRBD2 identical over 10 bases. This sequence was found in a human donor in good health. Sequenced sample: PBMCs. The chain's CDR3 is CASSLTLWASGSNEQFF. The CDR3 DNA sequence: TGTGCCAGCAGCTTAACTCTCTGGGCTAGCGGGAGCAATGAGCAGTTCTTC.